This TCR beta chain was obtained from a study of blood T cell repertoires in COVID-19. The repertoire was sequenced with immunoSEQ multiplex PCR; TCRdb's copy has only in-frame clones and lacks some. The sample carries over 120,000 clones, roughly three quarters recorded once. This clone was detected only a few times. V was cut by 7 bases and J by 0 bases, with 12 bases left in between. Germline values: CDR1 LNHDA, CDR2 SQIVND (reference sequence). The CDR3 is 14 amino acids. The V gene is TRBV19, the J gene TRBJ1-1, with D perhaps TRBD1 (5 bases). The sequenced material came from peripheral blood. The sequence was collected from a woman between 65 and 79 years old with COVID-19, enrolled during active disease. CDR3 nucleotide sequence: TGTGCCAGTATGTCCCAGGGATTGAACACTGAAGCTTTCTTT. Its protein is CASMSQGLNTEAFF.